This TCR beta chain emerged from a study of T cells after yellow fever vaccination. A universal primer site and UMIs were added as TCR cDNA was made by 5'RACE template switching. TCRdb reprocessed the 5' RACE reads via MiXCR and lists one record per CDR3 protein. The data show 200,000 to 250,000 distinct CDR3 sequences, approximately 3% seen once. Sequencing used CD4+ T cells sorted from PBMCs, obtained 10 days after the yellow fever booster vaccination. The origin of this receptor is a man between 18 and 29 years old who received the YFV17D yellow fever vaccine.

Here the CDR3 reads CASSRGQEYNQPQHF. In DNA form, the CDR3 reads TGTGCCAGCTCACGAGGACAGGAGTACAATCAGCCCCAGCATTTT. V usage is TRBV18 and J usage is TRBJ1-5, with 7 positions matching TRBD1. The CDR3 is 15 residues long. Per the germline V gene, CDR1 is KGHSH and CDR2 is LQKENI. The ends lost 4 bases at V and 3 bases at J; junction bases unmatched: 6.